This record concerns one T cell receptor beta chain sequence. Germline assignment: CDR1 MDHEN and CDR2 SYDVKM. V lost 8 bases, J lost 1 base, and 14 bases lay in between. This CDR3 is built from 15 residues. This sample stems from a study of blood T cell repertoires in COVID-19. Study summary: COVID-19 samples from acute and convalescent phases originated in the United States, Italy and Spain.

How the authors handled the data: Researchers report that nucleated cell counts were estimated from reference gene primer amplification. Generated by immunoSEQ multiplex PCR, the TCRdb table keeps only in-frame clones and is missing some. V and J calls and clone size follow that table, whereas D and trimming were derived from the DNA. The sample contains 100,000 to 150,000 clones, 80% to 90% of which appear only once. The rearrangement links TRBV28 to TRBJ2-2; no definite D call. This sequence originates from a man between 40 and 49 years old with acute or convalescent COVID-19. Sequencing was done on a sample of peripheral blood. For the CDR3, the DNA is TGTGCCAGCGCCGCGAGGAGAGGGAACACCGGGGAGCTGTTTTTT. As protein: CASAARRGNTGELFF.